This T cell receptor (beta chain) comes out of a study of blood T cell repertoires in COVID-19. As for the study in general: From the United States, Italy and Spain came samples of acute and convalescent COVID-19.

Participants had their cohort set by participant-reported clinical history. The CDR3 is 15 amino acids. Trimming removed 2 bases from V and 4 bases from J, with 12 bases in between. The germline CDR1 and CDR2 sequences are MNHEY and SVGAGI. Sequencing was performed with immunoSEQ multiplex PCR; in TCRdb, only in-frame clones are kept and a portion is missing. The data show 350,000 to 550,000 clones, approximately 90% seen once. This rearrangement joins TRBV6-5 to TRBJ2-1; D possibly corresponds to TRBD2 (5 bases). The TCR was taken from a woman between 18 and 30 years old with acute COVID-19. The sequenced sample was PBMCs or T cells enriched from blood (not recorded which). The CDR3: CASSYEPGNYNEQFF. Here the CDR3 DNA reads TGTGCCAGCAGTTACGAACCGGGAAATTACAATGAGCAGTTCTTC.